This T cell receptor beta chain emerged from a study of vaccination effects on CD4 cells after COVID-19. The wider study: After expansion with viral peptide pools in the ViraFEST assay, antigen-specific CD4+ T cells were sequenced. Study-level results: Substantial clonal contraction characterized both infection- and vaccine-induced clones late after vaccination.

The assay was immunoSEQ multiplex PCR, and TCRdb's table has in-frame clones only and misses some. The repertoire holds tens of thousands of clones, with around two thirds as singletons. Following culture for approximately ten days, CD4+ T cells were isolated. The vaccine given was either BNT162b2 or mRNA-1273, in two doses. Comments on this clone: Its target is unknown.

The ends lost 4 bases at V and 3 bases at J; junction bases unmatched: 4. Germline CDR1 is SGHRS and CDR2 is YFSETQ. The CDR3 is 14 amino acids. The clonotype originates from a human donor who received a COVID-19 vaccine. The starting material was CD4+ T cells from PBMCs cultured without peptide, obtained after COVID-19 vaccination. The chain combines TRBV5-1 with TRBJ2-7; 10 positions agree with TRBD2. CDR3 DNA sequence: TGCGCCAGCAGCGCAACTAGCGGGATCTACGAGCAGTACTTC. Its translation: CASSATSGIYEQYF.